Listed here are 2 T cell receptor beta chains from one sample, sequenced in a study of blood T cell repertoires in COVID-19. Sequencing used immunoSEQ multiplex PCR; TCRdb keeps in-frame clones, though not all of them. The sample holds over 150,000 clones, approximately 83% seen once. What was sequenced was peripheral blood. The origin of the receptors is a woman aged 55-75 years with COVID-19, enrolled during active disease.

This chain connects TRBV15 to TRBJ2-3; D call uncertain. V was shortened by 3 bases and J by 0 bases, with 10 bases between the two germline ends. CDR1 and CDR2 from the germline V gene are LNHNV and YYDKDF (reference sequence). The CDR3 is made up of 15 amino acids. CDR3 amino acids: CATSSEQRSTDTQYF. The CDR3 DNA follows: TGTGCCACCAGCAGCGAACAGAGAAGCACAGATACGCAGTATTTT.

V and J are TRBV6-6 and TRBJ2-1; D unresolved. Trimming took 6 bases from V and 9 from J, leaving 18 bases between them. There are 14 residues in the CDR3. CDR1 MNHNY and CDR2 SVGAGI come from the germline V gene (reference sequence). Here the CDR3 DNA reads TGTGCCAGCAGGGTCCAAAGAACGAACGGTGAGCAGTTCTTC. It encodes CASRVQRTNGEQFF.